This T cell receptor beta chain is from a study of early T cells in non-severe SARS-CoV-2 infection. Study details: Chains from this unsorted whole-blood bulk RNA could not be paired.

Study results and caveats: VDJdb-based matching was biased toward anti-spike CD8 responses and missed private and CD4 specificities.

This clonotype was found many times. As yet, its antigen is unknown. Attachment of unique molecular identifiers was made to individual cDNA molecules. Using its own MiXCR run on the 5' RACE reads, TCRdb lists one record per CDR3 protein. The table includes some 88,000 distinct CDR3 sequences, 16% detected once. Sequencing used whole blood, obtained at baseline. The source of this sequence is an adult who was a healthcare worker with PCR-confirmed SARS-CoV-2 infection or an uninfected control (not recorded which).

CDR3 residues: CAISRDGTDTQYF. The CDR3 DNA is TGTGCCATCAGTCGAGATGGCACAGATACGCAGTATTTT. The chain uses TRBV10-3 and TRBJ2-3, with D unresolved. This CDR3 spans 13 amino acids. V lost 5 bases and J 1 base, leaving 7 bases between the germline ends. Per the germline V gene, CDR1 is ENHRY and CDR2 is SYGVKD.